The present entry profiles one T cell receptor (beta chain) with its context. Its matching antigen is unknown. Clones were sequenced by immunoSEQ multiplex PCR, and TCRdb holds only the in-frame ones, with some missing. The sample consists of about 88,000 clones, roughly 90% of them appearing once. This entry belongs to a study of graft-versus-host responses after intestinal transplantation. Turning to the study itself: Isolated intestinal, liver-intestinal, or multivisceral transplants were what recipients had. Following induction with anti-thymocyte globulin, all recipients were given tacrolimus and steroids for about 3 years.

Findings and caveats of the study: Recipient marrow harbored GvH clones, some of which surfaced first in ileum or blood.

J was trimmed by 4 bases and V by 0 bases; bases with no gene match: 6. The CDR3 has 16 residues. Germline assignment: CDR1 LGHNA and CDR2 YNFKEQ. The sequencing here drew on unstimulated CD4+ T cells sorted from spleen or lymph node cells, taken before transplant. The chain uses TRBV4-2 and TRBJ2-1, with 7 bases lining up with TRBD2. The sequence came from a human donor who was the organ donor for an intestinal transplant. The CDR3 DNA reads TGTGCCAGCAGCCAAGATACTAGCGCCAGATACAATGAGCAGTTCTTC. The encoded protein is CASSQDTSARYNEQFF.